Listed here are 27 T cell receptor beta chains from one sample, sequenced in a study of blood T cell repertoires in COVID-19. Here immunoSEQ multiplex PCR was the method, and the copy in TCRdb shows in-frame clones only, minus some. The sample lists around 330,000 clones, approximately 88% occurring once. What was sequenced was peripheral blood. The source is a woman between 25 and 40 years old with COVID-19, enrolled during active disease.

V is TRBV5-6 and J is TRBJ2-1; TRBD2 is a possible D gene (5 bases). V lost 3 bases to trimming and J lost 8 bases, with 18 bases between them. The V gene's germline CDR1 is SGHDT and CDR2 YYEEEE. The CDR3 length is 15 residues. This CDR3 reads CASSSPGFLIYEQFF. In nucleotides, the CDR3 is TGTGCCAGCAGCTCCCCGGGATTCCTTATCTATGAGCAGTTCTTC.

This chain links TRBV3-1 (or the pseudogene TRBV3-2) with TRBJ2-1; 12 nucleotides match TRBD2. Germline CDR1 and CDR2: LGHDT and YNNKEL (reference sequence). The CDR3 is 18 amino acids. Unmatched junction bases numbered 15, after V lost 5 bases and J lost 7 bases. CDR3 nucleotides: TGTGCCAGCAGCACCCGAATGGAAACTAGCGGGGGGCCGAATGAGCAGTTCTTC. It codes for CASSTRMETSGGPNEQFF.

The J gene is TRBJ1-2, the V gene TRBV12-3 or TRBV12-4; D is ambiguous. The CDR3 totals 12 residues. V was shortened by 7 bases and J by 3 bases, with 9 bases between the two germline ends. The CDR3 loop reads CASTWEDYGYTF. In DNA form, the CDR3 reads TGTGCCAGCACCTGGGAGGACTATGGCTACACCTTC.

This chain joins TRBV9 and TRBJ2-2; 9 bases agree with TRBD1. CDR3 length: 15 residues. The germline CDR1 and CDR2 sequences are SGDLS and YYNGEE. V lost 2 bases to trimming and J lost 6 bases; unmatched junction nucleotides: 5. CDR3 in DNA: TGTGCCAGCAGCGTGTGGACAGGGGAGGCCGGGGAGCTGTTTTTT. Translation: CASSVWTGEAGELFF.

The rearrangement uses TRBV28 and TRBJ2-7; D is uncertain. Per germline, CDR1 MDHEN and CDR2 SYDVKM. Trimming removed 1 base at V and 4 bases at J, with 32 bases between. This CDR3 has 21 residues. The CDR3 bases are TGTGCCAGCAGTTTATCCCCGATATCTCCCGACTCAATCATTACCGAATACGAGCAGTACTTC. Protein product: CASSLSPISPDSIITEYEQYF.

The V call is TRBV30, the J call TRBJ2-5; TRBD1 aligns across 7 bases. The CDR3 is made up of 14 amino acids. CDR1 is GTSNPN, CDR2 SVGIG, per germline (reference sequence). V lost 0 bases and J lost 0; bases outside the gene matches: 1. The CDR3 spells CAWSVGQDQETQYF. CDR3 DNA sequence: TGTGCCTGGAGTGTTGGACAGGACCAAGAGACCCAGTACTTC.

The CDR3 sequence is CASSRARNSNQPQHF. The CDR3 bases are TGTGCCAGCAGCAGGGCTCGGAATAGCAATCAGCCCCAGCATTTT. The chain has TRBV6-5 and TRBJ1-5, with D tentatively TRBD1 (5 bases). V was trimmed by 6 bases and J by 0 bases, leaving 12 bases between them. CDR1 and CDR2 from the germline V gene are MNHEY and SVGAGI. This CDR3 region has 15 residues.

This rearrangement joins TRBV27 to TRBJ1-2; perhaps TRBD1 as D (5 bases). V was pared by 4 bases and J by 1 base, with 16 bases between. The CDR3 is made up of 16 amino acids. Looked up from germline, CDR1 is MNHEY and CDR2 is SMNVEV (reference sequence). CDR3 region: CASSSILEGYNYGYTF. DNA for the CDR3: TGTGCCAGCAGTTCTATCTTGGAGGGGTATAACTATGGCTACACCTTC.

V is TRBV3-1 (or the pseudogene TRBV3-2) and J is TRBJ2-2; 9 bases are shared with TRBD1. There are 15 residues in the CDR3. Unmatched junction bases numbered 4, after V lost 1 base and J lost 7 bases. Per the germline V gene, CDR1 is LGHDT and CDR2 is YNNKEL (reference sequence). DNA for the CDR3: TGTGCCAGCAGCCAAGCCGGGACAGGGTTCGGGGAGCTGTTTTTT. This sequence encodes CASSQAGTGFGELFF.

This chain connects TRBV11-2 to TRBJ1-2; maybe TRBD1 (6 bases). Per the germline V gene, CDR1 is SGHAT and CDR2 is FQNNGV. Trimming shortened V by 2 bases and J by 8 bases, and 12 bases separated the two germline ends. The CDR3 has 13 residues. Written as DNA, the CDR3 is TGTGCCAGCAGCTTAAAGGGGGTATGGGGCTACACCTTC. Protein: CASSLKGVWGYTF.

The V and J genes are TRBV2 and TRBJ1-1; a weak D match, TRBD1 (5 bases). The CDR3 extends over 13 amino acids. The V end lost 6 bases, the J end lost 0 bases, and 8 bases lay between the germline ends. Germline V gene lookup returns CDR1 SNHLY and CDR2 FYNNEI. The CDR3 loop is CASRGEVNTEAFF. In nucleotides, the CDR3 is TGTGCCAGCAGAGGGGAGGTGAACACTGAAGCTTTCTTT.

V gene TRBV7-9 combines with J gene TRBJ2-7; TRBD2 aligns across 9 bases. J was trimmed by 7 bases and V by 5 bases; bases with no gene match: 9. Germline CDR1 is SEHNR and CDR2 is FQNEAQ (reference sequence). This CDR3 spans 14 amino acids. CDR3 nucleotide sequence: TGTGCCAGCAGCCTAGGGGGACTAGCTCCTGAGCAGTACGTC. It specifies CASSLGGLAPEQYV.

This clone was picked up one time. The genes are TRBV12-3 or TRBV12-4 and TRBJ1-2, with D tentatively TRBD1 (5 bases). V lost 7 bases and J 5 bases, leaving 8 bases between the germline ends. CDR3 length equals 11 residues. The CDR3 nucleotides are TGTGCCAGCAACACAGGTTATGGCTACACCTTC. It specifies CASNTGYGYTF.

The chain links TRBV14 to TRBJ1-2; D gene uncertain. Germline loops: CDR1 SGHDN, CDR2 FVKESK. The CDR3 length is 13 residues. Trimming pared 0 bases from V and 8 bases from J, leaving 10 bases between. This chain's CDR3 is CASSQDLLSGYTF. The CDR3 DNA reads as TGTGCCAGCAGCCAAGATCTCCTGTCGGGCTACACCTTC.

This chain connects TRBV4-1 to TRBJ1-1; the match to TRBD1 covers 9 bases. Losses at the gene ends were 2 bases for V and 5 bases for J; bases not matched to a gene: 9. This CDR3 has 16 amino acids. The V gene's germline CDR1 is MGHRA and CDR2 YSYEKL. CDR3 residues: CASSQTGGDSGTEAFF. In nucleotides, the CDR3 is TGCGCCAGCAGCCAAACAGGGGGCGATTCGGGGACTGAAGCTTTCTTT.

This chain joins TRBV6-5 and TRBJ1-1; D is undetermined. The germline V gene encodes CDR1 MNHEY and CDR2 SVGAGI. Trimming removed 6 bases at V and 3 bases at J, with 11 bases between. The CDR3 is 13 residues long. The CDR3 sequence is CASSSRSDTEAFF. CDR3 bases: TGTGCCAGCAGCTCACGTTCGGACACTGAAGCTTTCTTT.

The gene calls are TRBV11-3 and TRBJ2-5; 10 positions match TRBD2. The CDR3 loop spans 16 amino acids. Germline V gene data show CDR1 as SGHNT and CDR2 as YENEEA. V lost 6 bases, J lost 5 bases, and 12 bases stayed unmatched. The CDR3 region is CASRPDLAGAAETQYF. CDR3 in DNA: TGTGCCAGCAGACCAGACCTAGCGGGGGCTGCTGAGACCCAGTACTTC.

This chain links TRBV27 with TRBJ1-5; 8 nucleotides agree with TRBD1. Germline CDR1 MNHEY, CDR2 SMNVEV (reference sequence). V lost 4 bases and J lost 2; bases outside the gene matches: 7. This CDR3 is 16 amino acids long. The CDR3 region has the DNA TGTGCCAGCAGTTCCTTCCAGGGGGCCGGCAATCAGCCCCAGCATTTT. Protein sequence: CASSSFQGAGNQPQHF.

V and J are TRBV15 and TRBJ2-5; D perhaps matches TRBD2 (6 bases). CDR3 size: 14 residues. V lost 1 base, J lost 5 bases, and 11 bases lay in between. Germline lookup yields CDR1 LNHNV and CDR2 YYDKDF (reference sequence). The CDR3 spells CATSRGGTGETQYF. The DNA of the CDR3 is TGTGCCACCAGCAGAGGGGGGACTGGGGAGACCCAGTACTTC.

CDR3 sequence reads: CASSLGGQAEVEQFF. The CDR3 DNA sequence: TGTGCCAGCAGCCTAGGGGGTCAGGCTGAGGTTGAGCAGTTCTTC. The genes are TRBV7-3 and TRBJ2-1; D is possibly TRBD1 (6 bases). The CDR3 is made up of 15 amino acids. CDR1 is SGHTA and CDR2 is FQGTGA in the germline V gene. Trimming removed 5 bases at V and 9 bases at J, with 20 bases between.

The rearrangement joins TRBV5-6 to TRBJ1-1, with D possibly being TRBD1 (6 bases). V was clipped by 1 base and J by 10 bases, with 17 bases between them. The V gene's germline CDR1 is SGHDT and CDR2 YYEEEE. This CDR3 spans 14 amino acids. CDR3 DNA: TGTGCCAGCAGCTTGATTGGGGCAGGGGATGGAGCTTTCTTT. Amino acid sequence: CASSLIGAGDGAFF.

This clone has a single count. This chain uses TRBV11-2 with TRBJ2-5, with 14 nucleotides matching TRBD2. CDR3 length: 15 amino acids. V lost 5 bases and J lost 6; bases outside the gene matches: 5. Germline assignment: CDR1 SGHAT and CDR2 FQNNGV. CDR3 sequence reads: CASSQGLAGVKTQYF. As DNA, the CDR3 is TGTGCCAGCAGCCAGGGACTAGCGGGGGTGAAGACCCAGTACTTC.

The genes are TRBV18 and TRBJ1-2, with 9 bases that match TRBD1. The germline CDR1 and CDR2 sequences are KGHSH and LQKENI. The ends lost 3 bases at V and 4 bases at J; junction bases unmatched: 3. This CDR3 is 14 amino acids long. In DNA, the CDR3 is TGTGCCAGCTCACCCGGACAGGGGACCTATGGCTACACCTTC. Protein sequence: CASSPGQGTYGYTF.

The chain employs TRBV14 and TRBJ2-5; 7 positions match TRBD2. The CDR3 is 17 amino acids. Looked up from germline, CDR1 is SGHDN and CDR2 is FVKESK. V lost 5 bases, J lost 2 bases, and 14 bases stayed unmatched. CDR3 DNA: TGTGCCAGCAGCTTGGGACTAACCGTTAGAGGTCAAGAGACCCAGTACTTC. It translates to CASSLGLTVRGQETQYF.

The chain has TRBV5-3 and TRBJ1-5; 11 nucleotides align to TRBD1. TRBV5-3 is annotated as an ORF whose role is uncertain. Trimming cost V 4 bases and J 9 bases; bases outside gene matches: 12. The CDR3 contains 16 residues. The CDR3 nucleotides are TGTGCCAGAAGCCGGGACAGGGGGAAATTAAGTGGGCCCCAGCATTTT. Its translation: CARSRDRGKLSGPQHF.

CDR3 sequence reads: CASSLRGLGRSSGNTIYF. The DNA of the CDR3 is TGTGCCAGCAGCCTTAGGGGACTAGGACGCAGCTCTGGAAACACCATATATTTT. The chain has TRBV11-2 and TRBJ1-3; D possibly corresponds to TRBD1 (5 bases). V dropped 5 bases and J dropped 0 bases, with 20 bases sitting between them. This CDR3 has 18 amino acids. Germline-derived CDR1 and CDR2 are SGHAT and FQNNGV.

The gene calls are TRBV19 and TRBJ1-1; the match to TRBD1 covers 11 bases. This CDR3 spans 15 amino acids. The junction had 4 bases not matched to a gene; V was cut back by 3 bases and J by 4 bases. Germline values: CDR1 LNHDA, CDR2 SQIVND (reference sequence). CDR3 in amino acids: CASSIGTGGSTEAFF. CDR3 nucleotide sequence: TGTGCCAGTAGTATTGGGACAGGGGGTTCCACTGAAGCTTTCTTT.